The 14 T cell receptor beta chains below all came from one sample that was sequenced in a study of beta chain features in type 1 diabetes. Every bit of the isolated RNA underwent reverse transcription, so sequencing read expressed TCRB transcripts. Profiled with immunoSEQ multiplex PCR; TCRdb holds only in-frame clones, not every one. The repertoire holds 130,000 to 150,000 clones, with roughly a tenth as singletons. Material for sequencing was central memory CD4+ T cells from blood. Every receptor here comes from a man between 18 and 29 years old in good health.

The chain combines TRBV12-5 with TRBJ1-2; 7 nucleotides align to TRBD1. V was pared by 1 base and J by 7 bases, with 9 bases of the junction left unmatched. The CDR3 consists of 15 residues. Germline loops: CDR1 LGHNT, CDR2 FRNRAP. CDR3 DNA: TGTGCTAGTGGTTTGGCGGACAGGTTCGGCTTTGGCTACACCTTC. Protein: CASGLADRFGFGYTF.

The chain carries TRBV7-9 and TRBJ2-5; 9 bases are a match to TRBD2. Germline trimming cut 1 base from V and 5 bases from J; bases unmatched to any gene: 8. Germline V lookup: CDR1 SEHNR, CDR2 FQNEAQ (reference sequence). The length of the CDR3 is 16 residues. CDR3 loop: CASSLGAGGPRETQYF. CDR3 bases: TGTGCCAGCAGCTTAGGTGCGGGGGGGCCGAGGGAGACCCAGTACTTC.

The chain combines TRBV11-2 with TRBJ2-1, with 11 bases fitting TRBD2. This CDR3 is 15 amino acids long. In germline, CDR1 is SGHAT, CDR2 FQNNGV. The V and J ends lost 4 bases and 4 bases, in that order; junction bases with no gene match: 3. This CDR3 reads CASSSGLAVYNEQFF. CDR3 nucleotides: TGTGCCAGCAGCTCGGGACTAGCGGTATACAATGAGCAGTTCTTC.

In its sample, this clone was seen a few times. The chain has TRBV28 and TRBJ1-4; D is undetermined. CDR3 length equals 17 residues. Germline assignment: CDR1 MDHEN and CDR2 SYDVKM. V shed 1 base and J shed 8 bases, with 20 bases lying between them. CDR3 loop: CASSLSPGQARGEKLFF. The CDR3 DNA reads TGTGCCAGCAGTTTATCCCCAGGCCAGGCACGAGGGGAAAAACTGTTTTTT.

This chain joins TRBV18 and TRBJ1-5, with D possibly matching TRBD1 (6 bases). The CDR3 has 14 residues. V was shortened by 3 bases and J by 6 bases, with 12 bases between the two germline ends. The germline V gene has CDR1 KGHSH and CDR2 LQKENI. CDR3 in amino acids: CASSPGTRGQPQHF. The CDR3, as DNA: TGTGCCAGCTCACCCGGGACACGCGGTCAGCCCCAGCATTTT.

This chain connects TRBV6-1 to TRBJ2-2, with 7 positions matching TRBD1. There are 14 residues in the CDR3. V lost 3 bases and J lost 4; bases outside the gene matches: 2. Germline V lookup: CDR1 MNHNS, CDR2 SASEGT. The CDR3 sequence is CASSEGQLTGELFF. The DNA for the CDR3 is TGTGCCAGCAGTGAGGGACAGCTCACCGGGGAGCTGTTTTTT.

The J gene is TRBJ1-3, the V gene TRBV7-2, with 8 nucleotides matching TRBD1. The germline gives CDR1 SGHTA, CDR2 FQGNSA. The CDR3 spans 16 residues. Trimming cost V 5 bases and J 5 bases; bases outside gene matches: 11. CDR3 in DNA: TGTGCCAGCAGCCCCTGGGCGACAGGGGAGAGAAACACCATATATTTT. Encoded protein: CASSPWATGERNTIYF. The whole variable domain, filled in from reference TRBV7-2 and TRBJ1-3, reads GAGVSQSPSNKVTEKGKDVELRCDPISGHTALYWYRQSLGQGLEFLIYFQGNSAPDKSGLPSDRFSAERTGGSVSTLTIQRTQQEDSAVYLCASSPWATGERNTIYFGEGSWLTVV.

J is TRBJ2-5 and V is TRBV5-5; 10 positions agree with TRBD2. The junction had 1 base not matched to a gene; V was cut back by 1 base and J by 4 bases. CDR3 length: 14 amino acids. Germline V gives CDR1 SGHKS, CDR2 YYEKEE (reference sequence). The CDR3 DNA follows: TGTGCCAGCAGCTTGCTAGCGGGGGCAGAGACCCAGTACTTC. This codes for CASSLLAGAETQYF.

The rearrangement uses TRBV18 and TRBJ2-3, with 14 bases matching TRBD2. V lost 3 bases and J lost 2; bases outside the gene matches: 4. The germline CDR1 and CDR2 sequences are KGHSH and LQKENI. This CDR3 is built from 17 residues. In nucleotides, the CDR3 is TGTGCCAGCTCACCCGGGACTAGCGGGGGTTTCACAGATACGCAGTATTTT. Encoded protein: CASSPGTSGGFTDTQYF.

This clone was counted only a few times. The chain couples TRBV4-1 to TRBJ2-1, with D tentatively TRBD1 (6 bases). Germline V gene data show CDR1 as MGHRA and CDR2 as YSYEKL. This CDR3 contains 16 residues. Deletions cut 1 base from V and 4 bases from J, with 14 bases between. The CDR3 loop reads CASSQAPQGIYNEQFF. The DNA of the CDR3 is TGCGCCAGCAGCCAAGCCCCACAGGGAATTTACAATGAGCAGTTCTTC.

This chain connects TRBV7-8 to TRBJ2-3, with 7 positions matching TRBD1. V lost 1 base and J lost 2; bases outside the gene matches: 9. Per germline, CDR1 SGHVS and CDR2 FQNEAQ. This CDR3 contains 17 residues. The CDR3 reads CASSLGSRGHYTDTQYF. CDR3 in DNA: TGTGCCAGCAGCTTAGGTTCTAGGGGGCATTACACAGATACGCAGTATTTT.

The chain employs TRBV5-6 and TRBJ2-1; D call uncertain. CDR1 and CDR2 from the germline V gene are SGHDT and YYEEEE. This CDR3 is 11 amino acids long. Trimming cost V 4 bases and J 7 bases, with 6 bases left between them. As DNA, the CDR3 is TGTGCCAGCAGCGTTGAGAATGAGCAGTTCTTC. Its translation: CASSVENEQFF.

This clone has more than one count but fewer than ten. The chain uses TRBV7-8 and TRBJ2-1, with D possibly matching TRBD2 (6 bases). V was cut by 8 bases and J by 8 bases, with 10 bases left in between. Per the germline V gene, CDR1 is SGHVS and CDR2 is FQNEAQ. The CDR3 is 11 residues long. CDR3: CASRRDDEQFF. DNA of the CDR3: TGTGCCAGCCGGCGGGACGATGAGCAGTTCTTC.

This clone showed up just a few times. The rearrangement links TRBV5-1 to TRBJ2-1; tentative D call: TRBD2 (5 bases). Germline-derived CDR1 and CDR2 are SGHRS and YFSETQ. The CDR3 runs to 15 residues. The V end lost 1 base, the J end lost 0 bases, and 8 bases lay between the germline ends. CDR3 residues: CASSLSSGSYNEQFF. DNA for the CDR3: TGCGCCAGCAGCTTGTCCAGCGGCTCCTACAATGAGCAGTTCTTC.